A single sample gave rise to the 16 T cell receptor beta chains below, sequenced in a study of blood T cell repertoires in COVID-19. Generated by immunoSEQ multiplex PCR, the TCRdb table keeps only in-frame clones and is missing some. The sample consists of 200,000 to 300,000 clones, 86% of them appearing once. Material for sequencing was peripheral blood. These receptor sequences come from a man between 35 and 55 years old who had recovered from COVID-19.

The genes are TRBV5-1 and TRBJ2-1, with 15 bases lining up with TRBD2. The germline V gene encodes CDR1 SGHRS and CDR2 YFSETQ. With V trimmed by 4 bases and J by 6 bases, 5 bases remained unmatched. This CDR3 region has 16 residues. The CDR3, as DNA: TGCGCCAGCAGCGTCAGGACTAGCGGGAGGGGCAATGAGCAGTTCTTC. This sequence encodes CASSVRTSGRGNEQFF.

This clone was counted at least ten times. V is TRBV5-1 and J is TRBJ2-1; D possibly corresponds to TRBD1 (6 bases). The germline gives CDR1 SGHRS, CDR2 YFSETQ. The CDR3 extends over 12 amino acids. V dropped 2 bases and J dropped 10 bases, with 10 bases sitting between them. The CDR3: CASSFRGWEQFF. In DNA form, the CDR3 reads TGCGCCAGCAGCTTCAGGGGCTGGGAGCAGTTCTTC.

The V and J genes are TRBV18 and TRBJ2-3, with D uncertain. Germline CDR1 is KGHSH and CDR2 is LQKENI. Between the trimmed V and J ends, which lost 5 bases and 4 bases, there was a span of 7 bases. The CDR3 runs to 12 residues. The CDR3 loop is CASSSSSDTQYF. CDR3 in DNA: TGTGCCAGCTCATCAAGCTCAGATACGCAGTATTTT.

The chain carries TRBV6-6 and TRBJ2-5, with 9 bases aligning to TRBD1. CDR3 length: 15 amino acids. The germline gives CDR1 MNHNY, CDR2 SVGAGI (reference sequence). With V trimmed by 6 bases and J by 4 bases, 9 bases remained unmatched. CDR3: CASRTTGGTPETQYF. The CDR3 nucleotides are TGTGCCAGCAGGACGACAGGGGGGACCCCAGAGACCCAGTACTTC.

This clone was seen a handful of times. The gene calls are TRBV2 and TRBJ1-6, with 8 bases matching TRBD1. CDR1 and CDR2 from the germline V gene are SNHLY and FYNNEI. V was clipped by 7 bases and J by 7 bases; unmatched bases: 6. This CDR3 spans 14 amino acids. The CDR3 sequence: CASKGRGLNSPLHF. The CDR3 DNA reads TGTGCCAGCAAGGGCAGGGGGCTAAATTCACCCCTCCACTTT.

This chain uses TRBV2 with TRBJ2-5; D remains ambiguous. The CDR3 is 13 residues long. Germline-derived CDR1 and CDR2 are SNHLY and FYNNEI. The V and J ends lost 7 bases and 5 bases respectively, with 14 bases between them. The CDR3 DNA sequence: TGTGCCAGCAACGCGCCCCTAACGGAGACCCAGTACTTC. Its protein product is CASNAPLTETQYF.

The rearrangement links TRBV3-1 (or the pseudogene TRBV3-2) to TRBJ1-5; the D is unclear. Germline assignment: CDR1 LGHDT and CDR2 YNNKEL (reference sequence). The CDR3 totals 15 residues. Trimming took 4 bases from V and 0 from J, leaving 10 bases between them. The CDR3 DNA follows: TGTGCCAGCAGCCCCCGAGGGAGTAGCAATCAGCCCCAGCATTTT. Its translation is CASSPRGSSNQPQHF.

The chain is built from TRBV9 and TRBJ2-3; D possibly corresponds to TRBD1 (6 bases). This CDR3 has 14 residues. V dropped 0 bases and J dropped 8 bases, with 13 bases sitting between them. Germline CDR1 and CDR2: SGDLS and YYNGEE. DNA of the CDR3: TGTGCCAGCAGCGTAGATACAGGGAGTGGTACGCAGTATTTT. It yields the protein CASSVDTGSGTQYF.

V usage is TRBV20-1 and J usage is TRBJ2-3; TRBD2 matches 11 bases. Germline CDR1 reads DFQATT; CDR2 reads SNEGSKA (reference sequence). With V trimmed by 3 bases and J by 4 bases, 3 bases remained unmatched. CDR3 length equals 14 residues. In DNA form, the CDR3 reads TGCAGTGCTAGTAGCGGGAGGGCCCCAGATACGCAGTATTTT. Translation gives CSASSGRAPDTQYF.

The chain employs TRBV3-1 (or the pseudogene TRBV3-2) and TRBJ2-3, with D possibly being TRBD1 (6 bases). From germline, CDR1 is LGHDT and CDR2 YNNKEL (reference sequence). Trimming removed 0 bases at V and 1 base at J, with 17 bases between. The CDR3 sequence is 18 residues long. The CDR3 DNA reads TGTGCCAGCAGCCAAGACCCCTACCCCAGGGGAGGCACAGATACGCAGTATTTT. Protein sequence: CASSQDPYPRGGTDTQYF.

This chain links TRBV27 with TRBJ1-2; D unclear. V shed 5 bases and J shed 3 bases, with 16 bases lying between them. CDR1 MNHEY and CDR2 SMNVEV come from the germline V gene (reference sequence). CDR3 size: 15 residues. CDR3 region: CASSLGRERHYGYTF. CDR3 coding DNA: TGTGCCAGCAGTCTAGGGCGGGAACGTCACTATGGCTACACCTTC.

V is TRBV9 and J is TRBJ1-1; D not resolved. CDR3 length: 14 amino acids. Per germline, CDR1 SGDLS and CDR2 YYNGEE. V was trimmed by 0 bases and J by 0 bases, leaving 6 bases between them. Here the CDR3 DNA reads TGTGCCAGCAGCGTAGCGGGGTTGAACACTGAAGCTTTCTTT. Its protein product is CASSVAGLNTEAFF.

This chain connects TRBV29-1 to TRBJ2-7; weak D call: TRBD2 (5 bases). Germline-derived CDR1 and CDR2 are SQVTM and ANQGSEA. Trimming removed 3 bases at V and 7 bases at J, with 13 bases between. The CDR3 covers 12 residues. CDR3 nucleotides: TGCAGCGTTGATGAGGGTCTAGAAGAGCAGTACTTC. It is translated as CSVDEGLEEQYF.

The V and J genes are TRBV4-2 and TRBJ1-2; 8 nucleotides align to TRBD1. V lost 4 bases to trimming and J lost 3 bases; unmatched junction nucleotides: 10. This CDR3 is built from 16 residues. Germline loops: CDR1 LGHNA, CDR2 YNFKEQ. The CDR3 nucleotides read TGTGCCAGCAGCCCGGCCTCGCAGGGGGCGTACTATGGCTACACCTTC. Its translation: CASSPASQGAYYGYTF.

The V and J genes are TRBV6-6 and TRBJ2-7; 9 positions match TRBD1. CDR3 length: 15 residues. Germline CDR1 reads MNHNY; CDR2 reads SVGAGI (reference sequence). V dropped 0 bases and J dropped 2; count of bases not matched to a gene: 2. The CDR3 reads CASSYSRDRAYEQYF. As DNA, the CDR3 is TGTGCCAGCAGTTACTCGAGGGACAGGGCCTACGAGCAGTACTTC.

Regarding this clone: Other DNA sequences within the sample encode an identical CDR3. The chain has TRBV5-1 and TRBJ2-7, with D maybe TRBD2 (5 bases). CDR1 and CDR2 (germline): SGHRS, YFSETQ. Trimming shortened V by 0 bases and J by 0 bases, and 10 bases separated the two germline ends. This CDR3 is built from 15 residues. CDR3 residues: CASSLEGRSSYEQYF. In DNA form, the CDR3 reads TGCGCCAGCAGCTTGGAAGGGAGAAGCTCCTACGAGCAGTACTTC.